The 16 T cell receptor beta chains below come from one sample, sequenced in a study of shared clonotypes between healthy human individuals. Repertoires were generated with immunoSEQ multiplex PCR, while TCRdb's copy carries only in-frame clones and drops some. This table has about 1.5 million clones, under 99% appearing once. Sequencing was carried out using naive CD4+ T cells sorted from blood. The subset: CD45RA+ positively selected. All receptors come from a man aged 25-45 years in good health.

About this clone: The same CDR3 arises from other DNA sequences in this sample as well. The chain couples TRBV5-6 to TRBJ2-7; tentative D call: TRBD1 (6 bases). The V and J ends lost 0 bases and 0 bases respectively, with 10 bases between them. The CDR3 totals 15 residues. Germline loops: CDR1 SGHDT, CDR2 YYEEEE. In DNA, the CDR3 is TGTGCCAGCAGCTTGGGACAGGTAATCTCCTACGAGCAGTACTTC. As protein: CASSLGQVISYEQYF. Using reference TRBV5-6 and TRBJ2-7 for the parts outside the CDR3, the full variable domain is DAGVTQSPTHLIKTRGQQVTLRCSPKSGHDTVSWYQQALGQGPQFIFQYYEEEERQRGNFPDRFSGHQFPNYSSELNVNALLLGDSALYLCASSLGQVISYEQYFGPGTRLTVT.

The V gene is TRBV27, the J gene TRBJ2-2; 7 bases are a match to TRBD2. The CDR3 spans 18 residues. Germline loops: CDR1 MNHEY, CDR2 SMNVEV (reference sequence). V lost 6 bases to trimming and J lost 7 bases; unmatched junction nucleotides: 20. CDR3 protein: CASSQPMTSTRVSGELFF. CDR3 bases: TGTGCCAGCAGCCAACCTATGACTAGCACCCGAGTAAGCGGGGAGCTGTTTTTT.

This chain uses TRBV19 with TRBJ2-5, with D maybe TRBD1 (6 bases). Germline CDR1 reads LNHDA; CDR2 reads SQIVND (reference sequence). V gave up 3 bases and J gave up 3 bases, with 14 bases separating them. The CDR3 totals 15 residues. The CDR3 protein is CASSIGGQRKETQYF. CDR3 nucleotides: TGTGCCAGTAGTATCGGCGGACAGCGAAAAGAGACCCAGTACTTC.

V and J are TRBV15 and TRBJ1-4; D ambiguous. The CDR3 runs 15 residues. Trimming removed 0 bases at V and 0 bases at J, with 5 bases between. Germline CDR1 LNHNV, CDR2 YYDKDF (reference sequence). The CDR3 nucleotides read TGTGCCACCAGCAGAGAAATGGCAACTAATGAAAAACTGTTTTTT. This encodes CATSREMATNEKLFF.

A note on this clone: The germline gene is not matched at one end of the junction; a read error may be the cause. The V gene is TRBV5-1, the J gene TRBJ2-3; tentatively, D is TRBD2 (5 bases). Germline values: CDR1 SGHRS, CDR2 YFSETQ. This CDR3 has 13 amino acids. The CDR3 nucleotides read TGCGCCAGCAGCCCCTCTGAGGGTGCGTTTAGGAATTTT. Translating it yields CASSPSEGAFRNF. Complete variable domain (other parts from reference TRBV5-1 and TRBJ2-3): KAGVTQTPRYLIKTRGQQVTLSCSPISGHRSVSWYQQTPGQGLQFLFEYFSETQRNKGNFPGRFSGRQFSNSRSEMNVSTLELGDSALYLCASSPSEGAFRNFGPGTRLTVL.

The chain is built from TRBV5-5 and TRBJ2-7; D is ambiguous. Germline loops: CDR1 SGHKS, CDR2 YYEKEE (reference sequence). The CDR3 is 14 amino acids. The V and J ends lost 1 base and 2 bases respectively, with 10 bases between them. The CDR3, as DNA: TGTGCCAGCAGCTTGACCCCGAGAACCTACGAGCAGTACTTC. Translating it yields CASSLTPRTYEQYF.

The rearrangement joins TRBV28 to TRBJ1-2; D is undetermined. With 5 bases removed from V and 5 bases from J, the gap between germline ends came to 18 bases. This CDR3 region has 15 residues. Germline lookup yields CDR1 MDHEN and CDR2 SYDVKM. CDR3 DNA: TGTGCCAGCAGTGCTTTACTCTACCCAGAATATGGCTACACCTTC. Translation: CASSALLYPEYGYTF.

The chain combines TRBV7-2 with TRBJ2-7, with unresolved D. Looked up from germline, CDR1 is SGHTA and CDR2 is FQGNSA. With 2 bases removed from V and 3 bases from J, the gap between germline ends came to 14 bases. The CDR3 has 15 residues. The CDR3 loop reads CASSLRTIGYYEQYF. The CDR3 region has the DNA TGTGCCAGCAGCTTAAGGACCATAGGCTACTACGAGCAGTACTTC.

The chain is built from TRBV5-4 and TRBJ1-2; D gene uncertain. V lost 5 bases and J lost 3, with 14 bases in between. The germline CDR1 and CDR2 sequences are SGHNT and YYREEE (reference sequence). This CDR3 has 14 residues. DNA for the CDR3: TGTGCCAGCAGTTATGCGGACTTGGACTATGGCTACACCTTC. This translates into CASSYADLDYGYTF.

The rearrangement uses TRBV6-1 and TRBJ1-5, with D hard to call. Germline CDR1 is MNHNS and CDR2 is SASEGT. CDR3 size: 15 residues. V lost 5 bases and J lost 4, with 15 bases in between. The CDR3 protein is CASSHHGEGNQPQHF. The CDR3 coding sequence is TGTGCCAGCAGTCATCATGGGGAAGGGAATCAGCCCCAGCATTTT.

This clone was detected once. This chain connects TRBV19 to TRBJ2-7; D call uncertain. The CDR3 contains 15 residues. CDR1 and CDR2 from the germline V gene are LNHDA and SQIVND (reference sequence). V lost 4 bases and J 0 bases, leaving 13 bases between the germline ends. The CDR3 loop reads CASSTSYPSSYEQYF. The CDR3, as DNA: TGTGCCAGTAGTACCAGTTATCCGAGCTCCTACGAGCAGTACTTC.

The CDR3 region is CASSVTTGIHYNEQFF. The CDR3 nucleotides read TGTGCCAGCAGCGTTACTACAGGGATCCACTACAATGAGCAGTTCTTC. This chain uses TRBV9 with TRBJ2-1; the D gene is possibly TRBD1 (6 bases). V was shortened by 2 bases and J by 3 bases, with 15 bases between the two germline ends. CDR3 size: 16 residues. Germline-derived CDR1 and CDR2 are SGDLS and YYNGEE.

The chain uses TRBV11-2 and TRBJ1-5; D call uncertain. Trimming left V 3 bases short and J 9 bases short, with 9 bases between. The CDR3 has 12 amino acids. Germline lookup yields CDR1 SGHAT and CDR2 FQNNGV. For the CDR3, the DNA is TGTGCCAGCAGCTTTCAAGGTGGGCCCCAGCATTTT. Translating gives CASSFQGGPQHF.

J is TRBJ2-1 and V is TRBV18; 7 nucleotides match TRBD1. Looked up from germline, CDR1 is KGHSH and CDR2 is LQKENI. The CDR3 extends over 15 amino acids. V shed 3 bases, J shed 5 bases, and the junction held 7 bases outside the gene matches. The chain's CDR3 is CASSPLGGWDNEQFF. In DNA form, the CDR3 reads TGTGCCAGCTCACCCCTAGGGGGCTGGGACAATGAGCAGTTCTTC. The entire variable domain, with the rest obtained from reference TRBV18 and TRBJ2-1, is as follows: NAGVMQNPRHLVRRRGQEARLRCSPMKGHSHVYWYRQLPEEGLKFMVYLQKENIIDESGMPKERFSAEFPKEGPSILRIQQVVRGDSAAYFCASSPLGGWDNEQFFGPGTRLTVL.

The rearrangement uses TRBV7-9 and TRBJ1-3; D ambiguous. The V end lost 7 bases, the J end lost 2 bases, and 12 bases lay between the germline ends. The germline V gene has CDR1 SEHNR and CDR2 FQNEAQ (reference sequence). This CDR3 has 14 amino acids. The CDR3 is CASISPTTGNTIYF. DNA of the CDR3: TGTGCCAGCATCTCACCCACCACTGGAAACACCATATATTTT.

The V call is TRBV5-1, the J call TRBJ2-1; D gene unclear. Germline-derived CDR1 and CDR2 are SGHRS and YFSETQ. The CDR3 contains 15 residues. V lost 4 bases and J lost 8, with 19 bases in between. CDR3: CASSPLTVSSHEQFF. CDR3 coding DNA: TGCGCCAGCAGCCCGTTGACGGTATCCTCGCATGAGCAGTTCTTC.